One T cell receptor (beta chain) is described in this entry. No antigen is known for it. The record has no base qualities; no much larger clone is one base away. The immunoSEQ Assay, a bias-controlled multiplex PCR, was used to amplify TCRbeta CDR3 regions from genomic DNA. Regarding the original processing steps: The number of nucleated cells in each sample was estimated from the amplification of reference gene primers within the assay. Sequence reads were collapsed and filtered to measure the absolute abundance of every unique TCRbeta CDR3 rearrangement. For each sample, productive Simpson clonality was calculated as the square root of Simpson's diversity index over productive rearrangements. In TCRdb, the immuneACCESS table is reduced to in-frame sequences with V and J assigned. These tables do not hold every clone; where another copy was compared, an unresolved V gene accounts for under half, and the others remain unexplained. V and J calls and clone size are given by that table; D and trimming were obtained from the DNA. The sample has about 64,000 clones on record, approximately 90% of them singletons. More than 2.5% of the sample rests with the top ten.

The collaborating institutions used their own protocols to collect whole blood in K2EDTA tubes. Collaborator samples were shipped for TCRbeta analysis as frozen whole blood, isolated PBMCs, or DNA extracted from either sample type. Measured from the cysteine to the phenylalanine, the CDR3 is 14 residues long. Of all the DNA, just the CDR3 is kept, 42 bases in frame from base 1. This sample is drawn from a study of blood T cell repertoires in COVID-19 (dated by TCRdb to between 2020 and 2021). The study in broad terms: Samples covering the acute and convalescent phases of COVID-19 were provided by collaborators in the United States, Italy and Spain. The prospective study material was composed of cDNA or gDNA derived from T cells, B-cell-depleted T cells, or PBMCs. Deeply sampled blood TCRbeta repertoires from subjects exposed to, actively infected with, or recovered from COVID-19 were included in the dataset. The repertoires were released in a freely available public database intended as a resource for research on the immune response to SARS-CoV-2. Samples came from the ongoing ImmuneRACE study (first 160 participants) plus 1,254 subjects from 6 global collaborators. A de-identified subject ID, COVID-19 status, age in years and sex were almost always included in the sample metadata. Where available, HLA class I and class II types were obtained from metadata supplied by the sample provider rather than from assay-based typing. Overall study results and their limits: The quantity of clinical and demographic metadata differed by source and by participant and was supplied without curation.

The receptor was isolated from a man aged 50 to 60 with active COVID-19. What was sequenced was peripheral blood. The chain joins TRBV21-1 to TRBJ2-2; TRBD1 is taken as the D call from the table, unchecked against the DNA. TRBV21-1 is a listed pseudogene. The DNA sequence follows: TGTGCCAGCGACATTACAGGGGATGGCGGGGAGCTGTTTTTT. This codes for CASDITGDGGELFF.